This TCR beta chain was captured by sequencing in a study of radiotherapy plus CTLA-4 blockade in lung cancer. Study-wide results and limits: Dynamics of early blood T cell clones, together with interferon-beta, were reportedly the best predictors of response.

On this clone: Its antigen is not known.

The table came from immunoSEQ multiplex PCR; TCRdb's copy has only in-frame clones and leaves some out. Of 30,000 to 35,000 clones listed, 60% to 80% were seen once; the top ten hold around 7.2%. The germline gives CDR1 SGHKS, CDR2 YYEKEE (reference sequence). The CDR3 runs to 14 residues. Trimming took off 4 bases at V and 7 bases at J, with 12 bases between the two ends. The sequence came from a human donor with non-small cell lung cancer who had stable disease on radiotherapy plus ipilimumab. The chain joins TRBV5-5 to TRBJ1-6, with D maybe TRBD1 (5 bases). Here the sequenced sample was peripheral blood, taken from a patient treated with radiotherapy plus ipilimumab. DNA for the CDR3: TGTGCCAGCAGCATCGGGACTATGAATTCACCCCTCCACTTT. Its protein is CASSIGTMNSPLHF.